The sequence of this TCR beta chain was determined in a study of blood T cell repertoires in COVID-19. Study context: T cells, B-cell-depleted T cells, or PBMCs supplied cDNA or gDNA.

The participants were between about 18 and 90 years old and came from 24 US areas. For recovered donors of Cohort 3, there were two negative PCRs, clearance, or symptom resolution. Per the study methods: Amplification from reference gene primers served as the basis for estimated nucleated cell counts. Sequencing was performed with immunoSEQ multiplex PCR; in TCRdb, only in-frame clones are kept and a portion is missing. The V and J calls and clone size come from that table; D and trimming were worked out from the DNA. The sample contains around 300,000 clones, around nine tenths of which appear only once. The sequence came from a woman younger than 45 who had recovered from COVID-19. The specimen was PBMCs or T cells enriched from blood (not recorded which).

Here the CDR3 reads CATSDYGGGYEQFF. CDR3 coding DNA: TGTGCCACCAGTGATTACGGCGGGGGGTATGAGCAGTTCTTC. The chain joins TRBV24-1 to TRBJ2-1, with 8 nucleotides matching TRBD2. Germline CDR1 reads KGHDR; CDR2 reads SFDVKD. CDR3 length: 14 residues. V gave up 2 bases and J gave up 8 bases; unmatched junction bases: 4.